The 27 T cell receptor beta chains listed next were all sequenced from one sample in a study of identical twins. TCRdb reprocessed the 5' RACE reads with MiXCR, giving one entry per CDR3 protein. The sample includes more than 650,000 distinct CDR3 sequences, approximately 6% of them seen just once. The material sequenced was naive T cells sorted from blood. The receptors derive from a man between 18 and 35 years old in good health.

This clonotype appeared many times. This sequence joins TRBV7-8 and TRBJ1-1; D might be TRBD1 (6 bases). CDR3 length: 12 residues. CDR1 SGHVS and CDR2 FQNEAQ come from the germline V gene. The ends were cut back, 8 bases at V and 1 base at J, with 8 bases in the middle. CDR3 sequence: CASEGGNTEAFF. The CDR3 nucleotides are TGTGCCAGCGAAGGGGGGAACACTGAAGCTTTCTTT.

In this sample, this clonotype turned up many times. The chain uses TRBV5-1 and TRBJ2-7, with D uncertain. This CDR3 is 11 amino acids long. Trimming removed 7 bases at V and 2 bases at J, with 7 bases between. Germline CDR1 is SGHRS and CDR2 is YFSETQ. CDR3 residues: CASVRTYEQYV. The CDR3 DNA is TGCGCCAGCGTCAGGACCTACGAGCAGTACGTC.

In this sample, this clonotype turned up many times. The rearrangement joins TRBV5-1 to TRBJ2-1; 7 nucleotides match TRBD2. CDR3 length: 14 residues. Per the germline V gene, CDR1 is SGHRS and CDR2 is YFSETQ. With 4 bases clipped from V and 2 bases from J, the junction kept 3 bases outside the gene matches. DNA of the CDR3: TGCGCCAGCAGCGAAGGACTAGCCTACAATGAGCAGTTCTTC. Translated, it gives CASSEGLAYNEQFF.

The chain couples TRBV5-1 to TRBJ2-5, with a weak D call TRBD1 (7 bases). V lost 1 base and J lost 5, with 15 bases in between. CDR3 length equals 15 residues. Germline V CDR1 and CDR2: SGHRS, YFSETQ. This CDR3 is CASSLLGQEGETQYF. In DNA form, the CDR3 reads TGCGCCAGCAGCTTGCTCGGACAGGAGGGGGAGACCCAGTACTTC. Based on the CDR3 plus reference TRBV5-1 and TRBJ2-5, the full variable domain is KAGVTQTPRYLIKTRGQQVTLSCSPISGHRSVSWYQQTPGQGLQFLFEYFSETQRNKGNFPGRFSGRQFSNSRSEMNVSTLELGDSALYLCASSLLGQEGETQYFGPGTRLLVL.

This clonotype was counted at least ten times. The CDR3: CSARLPQSQYNEQFF. CDR3 DNA sequence: TGCAGTGCTAGGCTACCCCAATCTCAGTACAATGAGCAGTTCTTC. The chain uses TRBV20-1 and TRBJ2-1; D uncertain. This CDR3 has 15 amino acids. Germline CDR1 is DFQATT and CDR2 is SNEGSKA (reference sequence). V shed 3 bases and J shed 4 bases, with 16 bases lying between them.

This clonotype was detected many times. The DNA of the CDR3 is TGTGCCAGCAGCCAACGCTCTCTCCTCTCCTACAATGAGCAGTTCTTC. Amino acid sequence: CASSQRSLLSYNEQFF. The chain has TRBV4-2 and TRBJ2-1, with D unresolved. Trimming left V 2 bases short and J 0 bases short, with 11 bases between. The CDR3 runs to 16 residues. Germline V gene sequence: CDR1 LGHNA, CDR2 YNFKEQ.

This clonotype was recorded many times. The chain is built from TRBV12-3 or TRBV12-4 and TRBJ1-4, with D tentatively TRBD1 (5 bases). V was shortened by 2 bases and J by 0 bases, with 7 bases between the two germline ends. This CDR3 contains 15 residues. The chain's CDR3 is CASSLTGSTNEKLFF. Written as DNA, the CDR3 is TGTGCCAGCAGTTTAACAGGCTCAACTAATGAAAAACTGTTTTTT.

Ten or more counts support this clonotype. The CDR3 region has the DNA TGTGCCAGCAGAACTAGCGGGAGGAGTATGGATACGCAGTATTTT. Translation: CASRTSGRSMDTQYF. The chain has TRBV27 and TRBJ2-3; 12 nucleotides agree with TRBD2. The germline gives CDR1 MNHEY, CDR2 SMNVEV (reference sequence). The CDR3 is 15 residues long. V gave up 6 bases and J gave up 6 bases; unmatched junction bases: 7.

This clonotype was found a few times. The chain employs TRBV4-3 and TRBJ2-7; 12 nucleotides match TRBD1. The length of the CDR3 is 14 residues. Germline CDR1 LGHNA, CDR2 YSLEER. Unmatched junction bases numbered 0, after V lost 0 bases and J lost 6 bases. The CDR3 here is CASSQEGQGAEQYF. The CDR3 coding sequence is TGCGCCAGCAGCCAAGAGGGACAGGGGGCCGAGCAGTACTTC.

This clonotype was detected only a few times. In nucleotides, the CDR3 is TGTGCCAGCAGTGGGGGCGGGACAGCGAACACCGGGGAGCTGTTTTTT. It encodes CASSGGGTANTGELFF. The chain combines TRBV12-3 or TRBV12-4 with TRBJ2-2; the D gene is possibly TRBD1 (7 bases). The CDR3 covers 16 residues. V lost 5 bases, J lost 0 bases, and 13 bases lay in between.

This clonotype has ten or more counts. CDR3: CASSPPPGDTQYF. In DNA form, the CDR3 reads TGCGCCAGCAGCCCCCCACCCGGAGATACGCAGTATTTT. The chain employs TRBV5-1 and TRBJ2-3, with D uncertain. Germline assignment: CDR1 SGHRS and CDR2 YFSETQ. The V end lost 4 bases, the J end lost 5 bases, and 11 bases lay between the germline ends. This CDR3 has 13 residues.

At least ten counts were recorded for this clonotype. CDR3 nucleotides: TGTGCCAGCAGCCGCGACCTAAGGAGGGGAAACACCATATATTTT. This translates into CASSRDLRRGNTIYF. This chain uses TRBV7-8 with TRBJ1-3; D not resolved. The V end lost 5 bases, the J end lost 4 bases, and 15 bases lay between the germline ends. The CDR3 spans 15 residues. CDR1 is SGHVS, CDR2 FQNEAQ, per germline.

This clonotype was seen ten or more times. The V call is TRBV12-3 or TRBV12-4, the J call TRBJ2-1; D gene uncertain. The V and J ends lost 3 bases and 8 bases respectively, with 17 bases between them. The CDR3 has 15 residues. The CDR3 DNA reads as TGTGCCAGCAGTTTCCCTAGGCGGCCCTTCGATGAGCAGTTCTTC. This encodes CASSFPRRPFDEQFF.

This clonotype was recorded at least ten times. The chain joins TRBV20-1 to TRBJ2-7, with D possibly being TRBD1 or TRBD2 (5 bases each). This CDR3 spans 15 amino acids. V lost 5 bases, J lost 2 bases, and 19 bases lay in between. Per germline, CDR1 DFQATT and CDR2 SNEGSKA (reference sequence). CDR3 sequence reads: CSAPPGPTNTYEQYF. The CDR3 bases are TGCAGTGCTCCACCGGGACCCACTAACACCTACGAGCAGTACTTC.

The chain recombines TRBV6-5 with TRBJ2-4; 9 bases align to TRBD2. J gave up 1 base and V 4 bases, and 8 bases lay outside the gene matches. The CDR3 extends over 17 amino acids. The germline V gene has CDR1 MNHEY and CDR2 SVGAGI. In nucleotides, the CDR3 is TGTGCCAGCAGTTTTCATAGCGGGAGTGTGGCCAAAAACATTCAGTACTTC. Encoded protein: CASSFHSGSVAKNIQYF.

This clonotype occurred once. This sequence joins TRBV29-1 and TRBJ2-6, with 10 bases that match TRBD1. CDR1 SQVTM and CDR2 ANQGSEA come from the germline V gene. Losses at the gene ends were 6 bases for V and 1 base for J; bases not matched to a gene: 6. This CDR3 spans 16 amino acids. The CDR3 nucleotides are TGCAGCGTCGCCGGGACAGGGGAATCTGGGGCCAACGTCCTGACTTTC. It specifies CSVAGTGESGANVLTF.

This clonotype was seen a few times. The chain couples TRBV11-2 to TRBJ2-1; D gene ambiguous. The V gene lost 5 bases and the J gene lost 8 bases, with 16 bases spanning the gap. The germline V gene encodes CDR1 SGHAT and CDR2 FQNNGV. The CDR3 sequence is 14 residues long. The CDR3 coding sequence is TGTGCCAGCAGCCCCGGCTATAATTTCTATGAGCAGTTCTTC. It is translated as CASSPGYNFYEQFF.

DNA for the CDR3: TGTGCCAGCAGCTCAAAGTGGGGCTCTGGGGCCAACGTCCTGACTTTC. Amino acid sequence: CASSSKWGSGANVLTF. The rearrangement uses TRBV7-8 and TRBJ2-6; unclear D gene. Trimming removed 4 bases at V and 0 bases at J, with 10 bases between. The CDR3 runs 16 residues. Germline V gives CDR1 SGHVS, CDR2 FQNEAQ.

A few counts support this clonotype. The V and J genes are TRBV27 and TRBJ2-7; D may be TRBD1 or TRBD2 (5 bases each). The length of the CDR3 is 12 residues. Deletions cut 3 bases from V and 6 bases from J, with 9 bases between. CDR1 and CDR2 from the germline V gene are MNHEY and SMNVEV (reference sequence). The CDR3 spells CASSFWGTEQYV. The CDR3 coding sequence is TGTGCCAGCAGTTTCTGGGGGACCGAGCAGTACGTC.

This clonotype was detected ten times or more. J is TRBJ2-1 and V is TRBV9; TRBD2 aligns across 9 bases. Germline assignment: CDR1 SGDLS and CDR2 YYNGEE. The CDR3 contains 18 residues. The V segment lost 0 bases and the J segment 3 bases; nucleotides outside the gene matches: 10. CDR3 in amino acids: CASSVEGSGRLFYNEQFF. For the CDR3, the DNA is TGTGCCAGCAGCGTAGAGGGTAGCGGGAGACTTTTCTACAATGAGCAGTTCTTC.

The sample holds a few counts of this clonotype. This sequence joins TRBV4-2 and TRBJ1-2; D is uncertain. V lost 4 bases and J lost 6, with 15 bases in between. Looked up from germline, CDR1 is LGHNA and CDR2 is YNFKEQ. This CDR3 is built from 14 residues. CDR3 sequence reads: CASSPGREADGYTF. The CDR3 DNA sequence: TGTGCCAGCAGCCCGGGTCGCGAAGCGGATGGCTACACCTTC.

This clonotype came up a few times. The chain is built from TRBV7-9 and TRBJ2-7, with D unresolved. Trimming removed 1 base at V and 0 bases at J, with 10 bases between. Germline lookup yields CDR1 SEHNR and CDR2 FQNEAQ (reference sequence). The CDR3 covers 15 residues. CDR3 sequence (DNA): TGTGCCAGCAGCTTAGGAGACGGCCCCTCCTACGAGCAGTACTTC. Its translation: CASSLGDGPSYEQYF.

At least ten counts were recorded for this clonotype. V and J are TRBV9 and TRBJ2-3; TRBD2 agrees at 7 bases. The CDR3 runs 16 residues. V was pared by 0 bases and J by 0 bases, with 4 bases of the junction left unmatched. Germline V gene data show CDR1 as SGDLS and CDR2 as YYNGEE. CDR3 region: CASSVGNSGSTDTQYF. DNA of the CDR3: TGTGCCAGCAGCGTAGGGAATAGCGGGAGCACAGATACGCAGTATTTT.

This clonotype was seen many times. The rearrangement links TRBV15 to TRBJ1-5; TRBD1 aligns across 8 bases. Germline-derived CDR1 and CDR2 are LNHNV and YYDKDF (reference sequence). There are 14 residues in the CDR3. Trimming at V came to 3 bases and at J to 4 bases, leaving 2 bases not matched to a gene. CDR3 sequence: CATSRRTGNQPQHF. The CDR3 DNA follows: TGTGCCACCAGCAGGCGGACAGGGAATCAGCCCCAGCATTTT.

With regard to this clonotype: A junction end diverges from the germline sequence, so it may reflect a read error. The V gene is TRBV10-3, the J gene TRBJ2-1; 9 bases line up with TRBD2. CDR3 length: 13 amino acids. Germline V gene sequence: CDR1 ENHRY, CDR2 SYGVKD. The CDR3 is CAISGGEAGGRVF. Written as DNA, the CDR3 is TGTGCCATCAGTGGGGGCGAAGCGGGAGGTCGGGTCTTC.

The chain carries TRBV6-1 and TRBJ2-2; D gene ambiguous. Trimming cost V 5 bases and J 1 base, with 8 bases left between them. Germline CDR1 and CDR2: MNHNS and SASEGT. CDR3 length equals 14 residues. CDR3 DNA sequence: TGTGCCAGCAGTCTCCTCATGAACACCGGGGAGCTGTTTTTT. This sequence encodes CASSLLMNTGELFF.

This clonotype showed up just a few times. This chain connects TRBV2 to TRBJ2-7; unclear D gene. The V end lost 6 bases, the J end lost 4 bases, and 16 bases lay between the germline ends. Germline CDR1 is SNHLY and CDR2 is FYNNEI. The CDR3 extends over 14 amino acids. As DNA, the CDR3 is TGTGCCAGCAGGTCCCCGTTAGACCGGTACGAGCAGTACGTC. This encodes CASRSPLDRYEQYV.